The 30 T cell receptor beta chains below all came from one sample that was sequenced in a study of human thymus T cells. Corrective cardiac operations yielded the resected thymus tissue. Repertoires were generated with immunoSEQ multiplex PCR, while TCRdb's copy carries only in-frame clones and drops some. The table includes 120,000 or so clones, 90% to 95% detected once. What was sequenced was thymus tissue. The receptor set was obtained from a boy in the first two years of life with a congenital heart defect but otherwise immunologically healthy.

CDR3 in DNA: TGTGCCAGCAGTGATTTGCGGTATGAGCAGTTCTTC. It translates to CASSDLRYEQFF. The chain uses TRBV2 and TRBJ2-1; no definite D call. Trimming left V 3 bases short and J 8 bases short, with 8 bases between. The CDR3 has 12 amino acids. CDR1 is SNHLY, CDR2 FYNNEI, per germline.

The chain has TRBV4-1 and TRBJ1-1; 7 bases line up with TRBD1. The J segment lost 7 bases and the V segment lost 7 bases, leaving 9 bases of the junction unmatched. In germline, CDR1 is MGHRA, CDR2 YSYEKL. The CDR3 has 13 amino acids. CDR3 nucleotide sequence: TGCGCCAGCAACGAAGGGGACAGCGGTGAAGCTTTCTTT. It is translated as CASNEGDSGEAFF.

This clone was counted a few times. V gene TRBV9 combines with J gene TRBJ2-7, with D uncertain. Trimming removed 4 bases at V and 2 bases at J, with 13 bases between. The germline CDR1 and CDR2 sequences are SGDLS and YYNGEE. There are 14 residues in the CDR3. The CDR3 spells CASSPVDVPYEQYF. CDR3 DNA sequence: TGTGCCAGCAGCCCCGTGGACGTCCCCTACGAGCAGTACTTC.

About this clone itself: One end of the junction varies from germline; a read error may be responsible. J is TRBJ2-7 and V is TRBV5-4; D may be TRBD1 (6 bases). CDR1 and CDR2 (germline): SGHNT, YYREEE (reference sequence). The CDR3 covers 11 residues. The CDR3 DNA sequence: TGTGCCAGCAGCTCGAGCACAGGGTTACACTTC. This sequence encodes CASSSSTGLHF.

CDR3 protein: CASSVGWRGQDYNQKLFF. Written as DNA, the CDR3 is TGTGCCAGCAGCGTAGGGTGGAGGGGACAGGATTACAACCAAAAACTGTTTTTT. The chain couples TRBV9 to TRBJ1-4; 8 bases are shared with TRBD1. The CDR3 is made up of 18 amino acids. Looked up from germline, CDR1 is SGDLS and CDR2 is YYNGEE. After removal of 0 bases from V and 9 bases from J, the junction contained 16 bases not matched to a gene.

The chain recombines TRBV6-5 with TRBJ1-2; tentatively, D is TRBD1 (5 bases). The germline V gene encodes CDR1 MNHEY and CDR2 SVGAGI. Trimming pared 2 bases from V and 4 bases from J, leaving 8 bases between. The CDR3 contains 13 residues. The CDR3 nucleotides read TGTGCCAGCAGTTACCAGGGTCCCTATGGCTACACCTTC. This encodes CASSYQGPYGYTF.

The gene calls are TRBV28 and TRBJ1-5, with D possibly matching TRBD1 (5 bases). This CDR3 region has 15 residues. In germline, CDR1 is MDHEN, CDR2 SYDVKM. Trimming stripped 9 bases from V and 3 bases from J, with 18 bases between. Here the CDR3 reads CASGGQGGPNQPQHF. For the CDR3, the DNA is TGTGCCAGTGGTGGGCAGGGAGGACCCAATCAGCCCCAGCATTTT. The complete variable domain, with remaining parts taken from reference TRBV28 and TRBJ1-5, reads DVKVTQSSRYLVKRTGEKVFLECVQDMDHENMFWYRQDPGLGLRLIYFSYDVKMKEKGDIPEGYSVSREKKERFSLILESASTNQTSMYLCASGGQGGPNQPQHFGDGTRLSIL.

The chain combines TRBV6-6 with TRBJ1-2, with 9 bases fitting TRBD1. CDR3 length: 15 residues. With 8 bases clipped from V and 2 bases from J, the junction kept 9 bases outside the gene matches. The V gene's germline CDR1 is MNHNY and CDR2 SVGAGI (reference sequence). CDR3 in DNA: TGTGCCAGCGCCCTTACAGGGGGCGAGAACTATGGCTACACCTTC. This translates into CASALTGGENYGYTF.

DNA of the CDR3: TGTGCCAGCAGCTTCTATAGGAATGAGCAGTTCTTC. Protein product: CASSFYRNEQFF. The rearrangement joins TRBV5-6 to TRBJ2-1; unclear D gene. Germline V gene sequence: CDR1 SGHDT, CDR2 YYEEEE. Between the trimmed V and J ends, which lost 2 bases and 7 bases, there was a span of 7 bases. The CDR3 loop spans 12 amino acids.

The chain joins TRBV5-5 to TRBJ1-1; D uncertain. CDR1 SGHKS and CDR2 YYEKEE come from the germline V gene (reference sequence). Trimming left V 2 bases short and J 0 bases short, with 20 bases between. The CDR3 covers 18 residues. CDR3 bases: TGTGCCAGCAGCTTTATCGGAGGGATTCCCGTTGTGAACACTGAAGCTTTCTTT. Its protein product is CASSFIGGIPVVNTEAFF.

V and J are TRBV19 and TRBJ1-1; possible D gene TRBD1, 6 bases. Trimming took 8 bases from V and 6 from J, leaving 16 bases between them. Germline V gene sequence: CDR1 LNHDA, CDR2 SQIVND (reference sequence). The CDR3 sequence is 13 residues long. The CDR3 here is CASRPGEEAEAFF. The DNA for the CDR3 is TGTGCCAGTCGCCCAGGGGAGGAGGCTGAAGCTTTCTTT. Complete variable domain (other parts from reference TRBV19 and TRBJ1-1): DGGITQSPKYLFRKEGQNVTLSCEQNLNHDAMYWYRQDPGQGLRLIYYSQIVNDFQKGDIAEGYSVSREKKESFPLTVTSAQKNPTAFYLCASRPGEEAEAFFGQGTRLTVV.

The rearrangement links TRBV5-6 to TRBJ2-3, with TRBD2 identical over 9 bases. The V gene end was trimmed by 1 base and the J gene end by 2 bases; junction bases not matched to a gene: 8. The length of the CDR3 is 17 residues. The V gene's germline CDR1 is SGHDT and CDR2 YYEEEE. Written as DNA, the CDR3 is TGTGCCAGCAGCTTGTATGTTGCGGGGGGGACCACAGATACGCAGTATTTT. This translates into CASSLYVAGGTTDTQYF. Combining the CDR3 with reference TRBV5-6 and TRBJ2-3 gives the whole variable domain DAGVTQSPTHLIKTRGQQVTLRCSPKSGHDTVSWYQQALGQGPQFIFQYYEEEERQRGNFPDRFSGHQFPNYSSELNVNALLLGDSALYLCASSLYVAGGTTDTQYFGPGTRLTVL.

Worth noting for this clone: Other DNA sequences of this sample code for an identical CDR3. The rearrangement uses TRBV5-4 and TRBJ1-1; D ambiguous. Germline V gives CDR1 SGHNT, CDR2 YYREEE (reference sequence). The CDR3 extends over 13 amino acids. Trimming left V 1 base short and J 1 base short, with 5 bases between. The CDR3 DNA follows: TGTGCCAGCAGCTTGCCCCCGAACACTGAAGCTTTCTTT. Its translation: CASSLPPNTEAFF.

This clone occurred once. V gene TRBV2 combines with J gene TRBJ2-5, with unresolved D. Deletions cut 2 bases from V and 2 bases from J, with 9 bases between. CDR1 SNHLY and CDR2 FYNNEI come from the germline V gene. The CDR3 has 14 amino acids. The CDR3 protein is CASSEFVGQETQYF. CDR3 coding DNA: TGTGCCAGCAGTGAATTCGTTGGACAAGAGACCCAGTACTTC.

This rearrangement joins TRBV19 to TRBJ2-7; D not resolved. The CDR3 contains 14 residues. Trimming removed 0 bases at V and 2 bases at J, with 8 bases between. Germline CDR1 is LNHDA and CDR2 is SQIVND (reference sequence). The DNA for the CDR3 is TGTGCCAGTAGTATAGAGGGCAGCCCCTACGAGCAGTACTTC. It encodes CASSIEGSPYEQYF.

The chain has TRBV4-1 and TRBJ1-1, with a weak D call TRBD1 (6 bases). Germline CDR1 is MGHRA and CDR2 is YSYEKL. The CDR3 is made up of 16 amino acids. V lost 4 bases and J 0 bases, leaving 15 bases between the germline ends. CDR3 sequence: CASSPGGRPMNTEAFF. CDR3 nucleotides: TGCGCCAGCAGCCCCGGGGGCCGGCCGATGAACACTGAAGCTTTCTTT.

V usage is TRBV5-1 and J usage is TRBJ2-4; D may be TRBD2 (5 bases). The V end lost 6 bases, the J end lost 3 bases, and 19 bases lay between the germline ends. CDR3 size: 16 residues. Germline assignment: CDR1 SGHRS and CDR2 YFSETQ. The CDR3 nucleotides read TGCGCCAGCACCTCCGTAGAGGGTGGGGACAAAAACATTCAGTACTTC. Protein product: CASTSVEGGDKNIQYF.

The rearrangement uses TRBV18 and TRBJ2-7; a weak D match, TRBD2 (6 bases). Trimming stripped 6 bases from V and 0 bases from J, with 18 bases between. The CDR3 covers 16 residues. The germline V gene encodes CDR1 KGHSH and CDR2 LQKENI. The CDR3 sequence: CASSALEGISSYEQYF. Written as DNA, the CDR3 is TGTGCCAGCTCCGCGCTGGAGGGGATCAGCTCCTACGAGCAGTACTTC.

The chain joins TRBV6-1 to TRBJ2-3, with 11 bases identical to TRBD2. The V gene end was trimmed by 11 bases and the J gene end by 6 bases; junction bases not matched to a gene: 10. Germline lookup yields CDR1 MNHNS and CDR2 SASEGT. The CDR3 runs 14 residues. As DNA, the CDR3 is TGTGCCGGGGTTAGCGGGGGGGCCCCTGATACGCAGTATTTT. Translated: CAGVSGGAPDTQYF.

The chain carries TRBV4-2 and TRBJ2-5, with a tentative D call TRBD2 (6 bases). The CDR3 loop spans 13 amino acids. Trimming took off 1 base at V and 5 bases at J, with 8 bases between the two ends. Germline assignment: CDR1 LGHNA and CDR2 YNFKEQ. CDR3 residues: CASSQAGEETQYF. The CDR3 DNA reads as TGTGCCAGCAGCCAAGCGGGGGAGGAGACCCAGTACTTC.

The CDR3 region is CASSLARSQETQYF. CDR3 bases: TGTGCCAGCAGCTTAGCGCGGAGCCAAGAGACCCAGTACTTC. The chain recombines TRBV7-8 with TRBJ2-5; the D is unclear. From germline, CDR1 is SGHVS and CDR2 FQNEAQ. The CDR3 runs to 14 residues. Trimming cost V 0 bases and J 1 base, with 6 bases left between them.

The sample holds one count of this clone. The V gene is TRBV4-3, the J gene TRBJ1-1; D not resolved. The CDR3 totals 14 residues. From germline, CDR1 is LGHNA and CDR2 YSLEER. V shed 0 bases and J shed 2 bases, with 7 bases lying between them. CDR3: CASSQDRSNTEAFF. The DNA for the CDR3 is TGCGCCAGCAGCCAAGACAGATCAAACACTGAAGCTTTCTTT.

DNA of the CDR3: TGTGCCAGCAGCTTGCAGGGAGTAGGGGCTTTCTTT. It translates to CASSLQGVGAFF. The chain employs TRBV5-5 and TRBJ1-1, with D maybe TRBD1 (5 bases). The germline V and J ends were trimmed by 1 base and 11 bases, with 12 bases remaining between them. The germline gives CDR1 SGHKS, CDR2 YYEKEE (reference sequence). This CDR3 spans 12 amino acids.

This rearrangement joins TRBV19 to TRBJ1-4, with a tentative D call TRBD1 (6 bases). The CDR3 sequence is 17 residues long. Trimming cost V 5 bases and J 1 base, with 17 bases left between them. Germline CDR1 reads LNHDA; CDR2 reads SQIVND (reference sequence). DNA of the CDR3: TGTGCCAGTAGTCCCGGTTACAGGGCCCTAACTAATGAAAAACTGTTTTTT. This sequence encodes CASSPGYRALTNEKLFF.

The gene calls are TRBV6-4 and TRBJ1-2; D gene unclear. Germline values: CDR1 MRHNA, CDR2 SNTAGT. The CDR3 sequence is 13 residues long. Trimming took 2 bases from V and 4 from J, leaving 8 bases between them. CDR3 amino acids: CASSDHLGYGYTF. DNA for the CDR3: TGTGCCAGCAGTGACCATCTGGGCTATGGCTACACCTTC.

The chain is built from TRBV28 and TRBJ1-1; TRBD1 might be the D (5 bases). Germline CDR1 reads MDHEN; CDR2 reads SYDVKM. This CDR3 comprises 12 residues. The V gene lost 5 bases and the J gene lost 3 bases, with 7 bases spanning the gap. CDR3 protein: CASSGGYTEAFF. As DNA, the CDR3 is TGTGCCAGCAGTGGGGGGTACACTGAAGCTTTCTTT.

CDR3: CASSPKGGTKCHEQFF. Written as DNA, the CDR3 is TGTGCCAGCAGCCCGAAGGGGGGCACCAAGTGCCATGAGCAGTTCTTC. This chain uses TRBV11-3 with TRBJ2-1; perhaps D is TRBD1 or TRBD2 (6 bases each). Deletions cut 5 bases from V and 8 bases from J, with 22 bases between. The germline V gene has CDR1 SGHNT and CDR2 YENEEA. CDR3 length equals 16 residues.

This chain links TRBV29-1 with TRBJ2-7; no reliable D call. CDR1 is SQVTM, CDR2 ANQGSEA, per germline. V dropped 3 bases and J dropped 3 bases, with 12 bases sitting between them. This CDR3 has 13 amino acids. CDR3 amino acids: CSVEVGPNYEQYF. CDR3 bases: TGCAGCGTTGAGGTCGGACCAAACTACGAGCAGTACTTC.

The chain employs TRBV18 and TRBJ2-1; 11 bases line up with TRBD2. V shed 3 bases, J shed 7 bases, and the junction held 11 bases outside the gene matches. The CDR3 loop spans 17 amino acids. CDR1 is KGHSH, CDR2 LQKENI, per germline. The CDR3 spells CASSPRPPRLAGNEQFF. The CDR3 coding sequence is TGTGCCAGCTCACCTCGTCCTCCGAGACTAGCGGGGAATGAGCAGTTCTTC.

J is TRBJ2-3 and V is TRBV5-6; 9 bases match TRBD2. The CDR3 has 15 residues. Germline V lookup: CDR1 SGHDT, CDR2 YYEEEE. V lost 4 bases, J lost 0 bases, and 3 bases stayed unmatched. Written as DNA, the CDR3 is TGTGCCAGCAGCCTGCTAGCGGGGAGCACAGATACGCAGTATTTT. Translation: CASSLLAGSTDTQYF.